This T cell receptor (beta chain) was captured by sequencing in a study of T cell responses to AZD1222 COVID-19 vaccine. This clone was observed a few times. Libraries were prepared by immunoSEQ multiplex PCR; TCRdb keeps only in-frame clonotypes and omits some of them. In the table there are about 110,000 clones, 92% of which are singletons. V was shortened by 4 bases and J by 0 bases, with 13 bases between the two germline ends. The CDR3 is 15 residues long. Germline assignment: CDR1 SGHNT and CDR2 YYREEE (reference sequence). The chain couples TRBV5-4 to TRBJ1-1; D possibly corresponds to TRBD1 (5 bases). The receptor comes from an adult who received the AZD1222 COVID-19 vaccine. The sample in question was peripheral blood, obtained 28 days after the second AZD1222 dose. This CDR3 is CASSPGGLLNTEAFF. In DNA form, the CDR3 reads TGTGCCAGCAGCCCGGGGGGACTTCTGAACACTGAAGCTTTCTTT.